These T cell receptor beta chains were read from a single sample in a study of CD8 T cells in ankylosing spondylitis. TCRdb re-called the 5' RACE reads through MiXCR, storing one row per CDR3 protein. The table shows about 170,000 distinct CDR3 sequences, with around 16% occurring only once. The sample comprised blood, either unsorted or a sorted T cell fraction (not recorded which). The receptor source for this set is a male donor with ankylosing spondylitis or in good health (not recorded which). The CDR3 runs from the conserved cysteine through the conserved F or W. Fields, in order: D gene, J gene, clone size, V gene, CDR3 protein, CDR3 DNA. A D gene is named only where the DNA matches it firmly. Size is stated for part of the rows, as once, few or many counts, or as a class when the clone is expanded.

D: .; J: TRBJ2-7; size: many; V: TRBV27; CDR3: CASSLEGLSFDGQYF; DNA: TGTGCCAGCAGTTTAGAGGGCCTCTCGTTTGATGGGCAGTACTTC
D: TRBD2; J: TRBJ2-1; size: .; V: TRBV3-1; CDR3: CASSHLAGYNEQFF; DNA: TGTGCCAGCAGCCATCTAGCGGGCTACAATGAGCAGTTCTTC
D: TRBD1; J: TRBJ2-5; size: many; V: TRBV4-2; CDR3: CASSQDGTVKETQYF; DNA: TGTGCCAGCAGCCAAGACGGGACAGTCAAAGAGACCCAGTACTTC
D: .; J: TRBJ1-1; size: few; V: TRBV29-1; CDR3: CSVTRGIMNTEAFF; DNA: TGCAGCGTTACGAGGGGGATAATGAACACTGAAGCTTTCTTT
D: .; J: TRBJ2-5; size: many; V: TRBV10-3; CDR3: CAISPSQGQETQYF; DNA: TGTGCCATCAGCCCCTCACAGGGCCAAGAGACCCAGTACTTC
D: .; J: TRBJ2-5; size: .; V: TRBV28; CDR3: CASSFLYSETQYF; DNA: TGTGCCAGCAGTTTTCTCTACTCAGAGACCCAGTACTTC
D: TRBD1; J: TRBJ1-1; size: many; V: TRBV27; CDR3: CASSLRGPGTGTNTEAFF; DNA: TGTGCCAGCAGTTTGCGTGGGCCCGGGACAGGGACGAACACTGAAGCTTTCTTT
D: TRBD2; J: TRBJ2-1; size: .; V: TRBV12-3/TRBV12-4; CDR3: CAISHEPTSGRGYNEQFF; DNA: TGTGCCATCAGTCATGAGCCGACTAGCGGGAGGGGCTACAATGAGCAGTTCTTC
D: TRBD2; J: TRBJ2-3; size: many; V: TRBV29-1; CDR3: CSVEEGTSGDTDTQYF; DNA: TGCAGCGTTGAGGAGGGGACTAGCGGGGATACAGATACGCAGTATTTT
D: .; J: TRBJ2-2; size: few; V: TRBV11-3; CDR3: CASSFSYGANTGELFF; DNA: TGTGCCAGCAGCTTCTCCTATGGGGCGAACACCGGGGAGCTGTTTTTT
D: TRBD2; J: TRBJ2-2; size: few; V: TRBV5-6; CDR3: CASSPKTSGANTGELFF; DNA: TGTGCCAGCAGCCCTAAAACTAGCGGGGCGAACACCGGGGAGCTGTTTTTT
D: .; J: TRBJ2-3; size: few; V: TRBV10-3; CDR3: CAISESYGATDTQYF; DNA: TGTGCCATCAGTGAGTCGTACGGAGCCACAGATACGCAGTATTTT
D: .; J: TRBJ2-5; size: few; V: TRBV12-5; CDR3: CASGRTGTLETQYF; DNA: TGTGCTAGTGGACGAACGGGGACATTAGAGACCCAGTACTTC
D: .; J: TRBJ2-3; size: .; V: TRBV4-2; CDR3: CASTQAESDTQYF; DNA: TGTGCCAGCACTCAAGCGGAGTCAGATACGCAGTATTTT
D: .; J: TRBJ2-2; size: many; V: TRBV5-8; CDR3: CASSFPGLNTGELFF; DNA: TGTGCCAGCAGCTTTCCAGGCCTCAACACCGGGGAGCTGTTTTTT
D: TRBD2; J: TRBJ2-1; size: .; V: TRBV29-1; CDR3: CSASLTSGRRFEQFF; DNA: TGCAGCGCATCTTTGACTAGCGGGAGGAGGTTTGAGCAGTTCTTC
D: TRBD1; J: TRBJ1-2; size: .; V: TRBV18; CDR3: CASTRDSKEGYTF; DNA: TGTGCCAGTACACGGGACAGCAAGGAGGGCTACACCTTC
D: TRBD1; J: TRBJ2-7; size: few; V: TRBV4-1; CDR3: CASSHSDRSYEQYF; DNA: TGCGCCAGCAGCCATTCGGACAGGTCCTACGAGCAGTACTTC
D: TRBD2; J: TRBJ2-2; size: few; V: TRBV19; CDR3: CASSMGLSYTGELFF; DNA: TGTGCCAGTAGTATGGGACTATCTTACACCGGGGAGCTGTTTTTT
D: .; J: TRBJ1-1; size: many; V: TRBV5-1; CDR3: CASSLKGENTEAFF; DNA: TGCGCCAGCAGCTTGAAGGGGGAGAACACTGAAGCTTTCTTT
D: .; J: TRBJ2-1; size: many; V: TRBV12-3/TRBV12-4; CDR3: CASSLLADEQFF; DNA: TGTGCCAGCAGTTTGTTAGCAGATGAGCAGTTCTTC
D: TRBD1; J: TRBJ1-5; size: .; V: TRBV20-1; CDR3: CSALTGSSNQPQHF; DNA: TGCAGTGCCCTGACAGGGAGTAGCAATCAGCCCCAGCATTTT
D: .; J: TRBJ2-6; size: .; V: TRBV12-3/TRBV12-4; CDR3: CASTEGGGALANVLTF; DNA: TGTGCCAGCACCGAAGGAGGGGGGGCCCTAGCCAACGTCCTGACTTTC
D: TRBD2; J: TRBJ2-3; size: .; V: TRBV28; CDR3: CASSLGTSHDTQYF; DNA: TGTGCCAGCAGTTTGGGGACTAGCCATGATACGCAGTATTTT
D: .; J: TRBJ1-4; size: many; V: TRBV5-1; CDR3: CASSPGREGEKLFF; DNA: TGCGCCAGCAGCCCGGGGAGGGAGGGTGAAAAACTGTTTTTT
D: .; J: TRBJ2-2; size: many; V: TRBV29-1; CDR3: CSVVQGSGELFF; DNA: TGCAGCGTAGTTCAGGGGTCCGGGGAGCTGTTTTTT
D: .; J: TRBJ1-1; size: .; V: TRBV12-3/TRBV12-4; CDR3: CASNSDGNTEAFF; DNA: TGTGCCAGCAACAGCGACGGGAACACTGAAGCTTTCTTT
D: .; J: TRBJ1-2; size: .; V: TRBV4-2; CDR3: CASSQGGTNYGYTF; DNA: TGTGCCAGCAGCCAAGGGGGGACAAACTATGGCTACACCTTC
D: .; J: TRBJ2-7; size: many; V: TRBV10-3; CDR3: CAISESQIRYEEQYF; DNA: TGTGCCATCAGTGAGTCGCAGATCCGATACGAGGAGCAGTACTTC
D: TRBD2; J: TRBJ2-3; size: .; V: TRBV19; CDR3: CASMSGKGTDTQYF; DNA: TGTGCCAGTATGAGCGGGAAGGGCACAGATACGCAGTATTTT
D: .; J: TRBJ2-2; size: .; V: TRBV7-9; CDR3: CASTPDTNTGELFF; DNA: TGTGCCAGCACCCCAGATACGAACACCGGGGAGCTGTTTTTT
D: TRBD2; J: TRBJ2-2; size: .; V: TRBV30; CDR3: CAWRHGGTGELFF; DNA: TGTGCCTGGAGGCACGGGGGGACCGGGGAGCTGTTTTTT
D: .; J: TRBJ2-3; size: many; V: TRBV5-1; CDR3: CASSNEVTSSTDTQYF; DNA: TGCGCCAGCAGCAATGAGGTTACATCTAGCACAGATACGCAGTATTTT
D: .; J: TRBJ1-2; size: .; V: TRBV29-1; CDR3: CSVEGQGVYGYTF; DNA: TGCAGCGTTGAAGGGCAGGGCGTCTATGGCTACACCTTC
D: TRBD2; J: TRBJ2-5; size: .; V: TRBV7-6; CDR3: CASSLFGTSGSRETQYF; DNA: TGTGCCAGCAGCTTATTTGGGACTAGCGGGAGTCGGGAGACCCAGTACTTC
D: .; J: TRBJ2-1; size: few; V: TRBV7-9; CDR3: CASSPSTYQFF; DNA: TGTGCCAGCAGCCCGTCAACCTACCAGTTCTTC
D: .; J: TRBJ2-7; size: many; V: TRBV12-3/TRBV12-4; CDR3: CASSFGAVDYEQYF; DNA: TGTGCCAGCAGTTTTGGAGCGGTTGATTACGAGCAGTACTTC
D: TRBD2; J: TRBJ2-7; size: .; V: TRBV10-3; CDR3: CAISGLAGGEQYF; DNA: TGTGCCATCAGCGGACTAGCGGGAGGCGAGCAGTACTTC
D: TRBD1; J: TRBJ1-5; size: few; V: TRBV7-2; CDR3: CASSPKQGTGQPQHF; DNA: TGTGCCAGCAGCCCGAAACAGGGGACGGGACAGCCCCAGCATTTT
D: .; J: TRBJ1-4; size: many; V: TRBV5-1; CDR3: CASSSEGREPEKLFF; DNA: TGCGCCAGCAGCTCGGAGGGCAGGGAGCCCGAAAAACTGTTTTTT
D: .; J: TRBJ1-1; size: many; V: TRBV20-1; CDR3: CSASSRDTAFF; DNA: TGCAGTGCTAGTTCCCGGGACACGGCTTTCTTT
D: .; J: TRBJ2-1; size: few; V: TRBV7-9; CDR3: CASSLVVGHEQFF; DNA: TGTGCCAGCAGCTTAGTCGTTGGGCATGAGCAGTTCTTC
D: .; J: TRBJ2-1; size: many; V: TRBV29-1; CDR3: CSVGGRAYNEQFF; DNA: TGCAGCGTTGGCGGACGGGCCTACAATGAGCAGTTCTTC
D: TRBD2; J: TRBJ2-2; size: few; V: TRBV2; CDR3: CASRGGTSGGELFF; DNA: TGTGCCAGCAGGGGCGGGACTAGCGGCGGGGAGCTGTTTTTT
D: TRBD2; J: TRBJ2-7; size: many; V: TRBV28; CDR3: CASRPSGRLYEQYF; DNA: TGTGCCAGCAGACCTAGCGGGAGGCTTTACGAGCAGTACTTC
D: TRBD2; J: TRBJ2-7; size: many; V: TRBV5-1; CDR3: CASSGTSGSTKHEQYF; DNA: TGCGCCAGCAGCGGAACTAGCGGGAGTACTAAACACGAGCAGTACTTC
D: .; J: TRBJ1-4; size: .; V: TRBV6-6; CDR3: CASSYSSEKLFF; DNA: TGTGCCAGCAGTTACTCGTCTGAAAAACTGTTTTTT
D: TRBD1; J: TRBJ1-4; size: few; V: TRBV12-5; CDR3: CASGGTGDEKLFF; DNA: TGTGCTAGTGGCGGGACAGGGGATGAAAAACTGTTTTTT
D: .; J: TRBJ2-2; size: .; V: TRBV23-1; CDR3: CASSQERGRAGELFF; DNA: TGCGCCAGCAGTCAAGAACGGGGACGAGCGGGGGAGCTGTTTTTT
D: .; J: TRBJ1-1; size: .; V: TRBV5-1; CDR3: CASSLAARHEAFF; DNA: TGCGCCAGCAGCTTGGCCGCTAGGCATGAAGCTTTCTTT
D: .; J: TRBJ2-7; size: few; V: TRBV2; CDR3: CASGQTPYEQYF; DNA: TGTGCCAGCGGGCAGACCCCCTACGAGCAGTACTTC
D: TRBD1; J: TRBJ1-1; size: many; V: TRBV5-1; CDR3: CASSETGTANTEAFF; DNA: TGCGCCAGCAGTGAAACCGGGACAGCAAACACTGAAGCTTTCTTT